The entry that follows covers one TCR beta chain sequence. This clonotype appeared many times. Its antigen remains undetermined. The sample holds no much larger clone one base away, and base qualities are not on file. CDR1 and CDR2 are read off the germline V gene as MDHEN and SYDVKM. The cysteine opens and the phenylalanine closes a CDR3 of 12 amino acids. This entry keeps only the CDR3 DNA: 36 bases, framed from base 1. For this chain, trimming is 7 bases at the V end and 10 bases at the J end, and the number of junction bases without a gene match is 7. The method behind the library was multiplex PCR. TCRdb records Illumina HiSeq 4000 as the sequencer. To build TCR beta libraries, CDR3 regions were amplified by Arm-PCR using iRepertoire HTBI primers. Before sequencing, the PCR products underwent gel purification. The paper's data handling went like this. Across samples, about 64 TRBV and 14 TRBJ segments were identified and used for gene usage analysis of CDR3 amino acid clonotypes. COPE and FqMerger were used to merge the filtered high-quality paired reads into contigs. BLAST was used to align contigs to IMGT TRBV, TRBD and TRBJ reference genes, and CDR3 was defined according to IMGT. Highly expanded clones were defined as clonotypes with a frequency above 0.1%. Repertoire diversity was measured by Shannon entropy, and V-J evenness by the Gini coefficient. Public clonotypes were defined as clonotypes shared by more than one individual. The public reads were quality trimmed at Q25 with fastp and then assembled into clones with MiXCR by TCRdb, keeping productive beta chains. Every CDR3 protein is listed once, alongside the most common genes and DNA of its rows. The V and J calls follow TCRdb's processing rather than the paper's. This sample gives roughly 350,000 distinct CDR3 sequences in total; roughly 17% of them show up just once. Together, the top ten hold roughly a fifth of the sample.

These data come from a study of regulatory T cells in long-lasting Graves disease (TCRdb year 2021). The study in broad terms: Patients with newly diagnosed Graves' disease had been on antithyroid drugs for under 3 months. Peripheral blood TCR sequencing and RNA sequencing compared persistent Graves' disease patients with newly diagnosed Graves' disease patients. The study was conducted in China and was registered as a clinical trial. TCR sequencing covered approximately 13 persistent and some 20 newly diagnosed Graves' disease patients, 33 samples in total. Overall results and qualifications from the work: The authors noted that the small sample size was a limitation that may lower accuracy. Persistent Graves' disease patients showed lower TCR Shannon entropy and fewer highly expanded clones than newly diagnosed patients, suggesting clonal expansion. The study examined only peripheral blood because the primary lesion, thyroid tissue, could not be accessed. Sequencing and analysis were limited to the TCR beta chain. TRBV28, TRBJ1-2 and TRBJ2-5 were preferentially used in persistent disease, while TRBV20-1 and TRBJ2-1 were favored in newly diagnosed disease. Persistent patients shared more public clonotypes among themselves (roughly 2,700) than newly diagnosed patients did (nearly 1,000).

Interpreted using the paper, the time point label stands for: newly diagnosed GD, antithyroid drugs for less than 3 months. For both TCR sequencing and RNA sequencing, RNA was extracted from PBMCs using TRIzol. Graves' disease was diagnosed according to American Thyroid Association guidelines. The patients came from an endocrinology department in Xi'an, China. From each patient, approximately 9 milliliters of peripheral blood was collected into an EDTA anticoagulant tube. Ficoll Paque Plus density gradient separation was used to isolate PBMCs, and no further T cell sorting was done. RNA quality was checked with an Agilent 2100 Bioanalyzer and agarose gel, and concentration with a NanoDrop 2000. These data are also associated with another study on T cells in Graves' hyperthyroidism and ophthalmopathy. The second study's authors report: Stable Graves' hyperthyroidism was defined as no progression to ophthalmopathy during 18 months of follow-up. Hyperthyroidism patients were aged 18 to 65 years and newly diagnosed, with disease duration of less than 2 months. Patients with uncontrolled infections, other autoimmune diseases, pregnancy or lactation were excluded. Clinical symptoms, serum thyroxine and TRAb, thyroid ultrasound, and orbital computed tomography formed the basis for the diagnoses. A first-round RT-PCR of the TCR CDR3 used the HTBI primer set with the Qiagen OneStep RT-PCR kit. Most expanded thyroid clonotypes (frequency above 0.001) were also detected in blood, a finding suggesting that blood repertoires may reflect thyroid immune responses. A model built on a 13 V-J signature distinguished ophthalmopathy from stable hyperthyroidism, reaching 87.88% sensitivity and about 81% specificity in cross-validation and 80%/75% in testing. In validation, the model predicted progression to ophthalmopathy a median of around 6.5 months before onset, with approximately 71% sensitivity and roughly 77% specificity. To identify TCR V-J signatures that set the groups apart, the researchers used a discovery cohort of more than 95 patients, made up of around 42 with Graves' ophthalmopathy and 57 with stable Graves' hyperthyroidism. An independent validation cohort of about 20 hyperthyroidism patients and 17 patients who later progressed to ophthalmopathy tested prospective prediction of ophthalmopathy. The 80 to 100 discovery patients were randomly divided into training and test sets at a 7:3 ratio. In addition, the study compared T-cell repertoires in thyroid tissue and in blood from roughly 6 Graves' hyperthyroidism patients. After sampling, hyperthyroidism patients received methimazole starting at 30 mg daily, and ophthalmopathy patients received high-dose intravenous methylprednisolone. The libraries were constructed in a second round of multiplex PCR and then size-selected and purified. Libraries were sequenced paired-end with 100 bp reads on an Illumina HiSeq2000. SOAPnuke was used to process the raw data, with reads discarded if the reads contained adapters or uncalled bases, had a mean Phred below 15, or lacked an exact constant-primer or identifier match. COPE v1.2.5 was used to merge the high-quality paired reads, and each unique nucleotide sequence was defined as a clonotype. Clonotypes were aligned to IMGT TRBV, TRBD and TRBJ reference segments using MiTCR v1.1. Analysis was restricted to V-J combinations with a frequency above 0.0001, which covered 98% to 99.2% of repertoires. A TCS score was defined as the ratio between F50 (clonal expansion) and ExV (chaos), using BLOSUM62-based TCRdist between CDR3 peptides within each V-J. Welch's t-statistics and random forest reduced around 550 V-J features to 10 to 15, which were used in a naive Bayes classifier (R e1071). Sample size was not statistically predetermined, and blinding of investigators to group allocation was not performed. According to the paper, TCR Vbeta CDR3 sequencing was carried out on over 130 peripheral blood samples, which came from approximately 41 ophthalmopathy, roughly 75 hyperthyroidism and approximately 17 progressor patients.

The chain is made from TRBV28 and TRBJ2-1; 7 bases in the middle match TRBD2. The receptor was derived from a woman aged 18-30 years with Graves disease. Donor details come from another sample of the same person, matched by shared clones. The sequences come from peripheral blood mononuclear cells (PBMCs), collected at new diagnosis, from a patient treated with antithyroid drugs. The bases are TGTGCCAGCACCGGGACTACTAAAGAGCAGTTCTTC. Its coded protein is CASTGTTKEQFF.